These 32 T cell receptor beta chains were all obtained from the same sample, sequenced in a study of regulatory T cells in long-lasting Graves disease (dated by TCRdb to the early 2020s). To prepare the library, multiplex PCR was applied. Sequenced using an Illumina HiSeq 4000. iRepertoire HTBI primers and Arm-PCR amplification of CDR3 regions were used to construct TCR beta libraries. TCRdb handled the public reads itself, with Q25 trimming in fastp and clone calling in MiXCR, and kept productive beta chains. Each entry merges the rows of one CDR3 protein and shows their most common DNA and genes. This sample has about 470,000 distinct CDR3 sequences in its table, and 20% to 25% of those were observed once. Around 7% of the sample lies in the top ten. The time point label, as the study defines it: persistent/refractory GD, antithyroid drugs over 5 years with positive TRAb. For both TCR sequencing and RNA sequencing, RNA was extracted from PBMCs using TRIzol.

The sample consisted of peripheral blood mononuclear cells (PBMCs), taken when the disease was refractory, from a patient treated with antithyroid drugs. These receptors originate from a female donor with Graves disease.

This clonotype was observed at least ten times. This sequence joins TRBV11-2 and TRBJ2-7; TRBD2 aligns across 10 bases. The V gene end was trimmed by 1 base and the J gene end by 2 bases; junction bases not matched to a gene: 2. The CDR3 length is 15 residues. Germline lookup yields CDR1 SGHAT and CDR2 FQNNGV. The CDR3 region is CASSLASGRAYEQYF. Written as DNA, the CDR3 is TGTGCCAGCAGCTTAGCCAGCGGGAGGGCCTACGAGCAGTACTTC.

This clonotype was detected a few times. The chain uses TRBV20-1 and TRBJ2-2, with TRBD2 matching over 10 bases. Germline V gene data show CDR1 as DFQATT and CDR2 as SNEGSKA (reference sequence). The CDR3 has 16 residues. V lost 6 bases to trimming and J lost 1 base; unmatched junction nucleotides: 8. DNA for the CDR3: TGCAGTGCAGAAACTAGCGGGGCTTTGAACACCGGGGAGCTGTTTTTT. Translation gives CSAETSGALNTGELFF.

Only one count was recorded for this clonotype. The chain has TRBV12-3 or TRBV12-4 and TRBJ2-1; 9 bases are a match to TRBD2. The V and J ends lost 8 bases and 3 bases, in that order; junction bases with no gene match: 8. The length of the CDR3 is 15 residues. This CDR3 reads CASGMAGGNYNEQFF. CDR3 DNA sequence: TGTGCCAGCGGTATGGCGGGAGGGAACTACAATGAGCAGTTCTTC.

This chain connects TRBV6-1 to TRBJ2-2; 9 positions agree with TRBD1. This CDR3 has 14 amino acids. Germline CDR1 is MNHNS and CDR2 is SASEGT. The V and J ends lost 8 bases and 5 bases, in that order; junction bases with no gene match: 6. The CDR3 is CASDRGGNTGELFF. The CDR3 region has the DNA TGTGCCAGCGACAGGGGGGGCAATACCGGGGAGCTGTTTTTT.

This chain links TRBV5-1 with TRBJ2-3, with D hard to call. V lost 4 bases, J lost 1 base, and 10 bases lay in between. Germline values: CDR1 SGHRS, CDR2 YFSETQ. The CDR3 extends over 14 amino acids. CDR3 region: CASSPLTGTDTQYF. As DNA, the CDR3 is TGCGCCAGCAGCCCGCTGACCGGCACAGATACGCAGTATTTT.

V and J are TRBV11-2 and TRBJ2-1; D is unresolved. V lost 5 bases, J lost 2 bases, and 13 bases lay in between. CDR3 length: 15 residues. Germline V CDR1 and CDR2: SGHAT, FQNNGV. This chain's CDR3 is CASSRVSQTYNEQFF. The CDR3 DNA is TGTGCCAGCAGCCGCGTTAGTCAGACCTACAATGAGCAGTTCTTC.

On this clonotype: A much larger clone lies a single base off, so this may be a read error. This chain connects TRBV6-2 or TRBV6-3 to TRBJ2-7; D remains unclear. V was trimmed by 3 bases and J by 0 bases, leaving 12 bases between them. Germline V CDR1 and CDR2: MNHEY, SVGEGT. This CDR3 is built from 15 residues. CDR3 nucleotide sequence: TGTGCCAGCAGTTATTCCGGGCCGAGCTCCTACGAGCAGTACTTC. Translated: CASSYSGPSSYEQYF.

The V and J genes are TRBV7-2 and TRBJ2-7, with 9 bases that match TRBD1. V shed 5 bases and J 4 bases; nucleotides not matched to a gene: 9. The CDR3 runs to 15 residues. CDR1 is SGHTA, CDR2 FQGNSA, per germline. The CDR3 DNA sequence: TGTGCCAGCAGCCCAAACGCGGGACAGGGTTACGAGCAGTACTTC. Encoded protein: CASSPNAGQGYEQYF. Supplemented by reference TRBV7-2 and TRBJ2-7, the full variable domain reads GAGVSQSPSNKVTEKGKDVELRCDPISGHTALYWYRQSLGQGLEFLIYFQGNSAPDKSGLPSDRFSAERTGGSVSTLTIQRTQQEDSAVYLCASSPNAGQGYEQYFGPGTRLTVT.

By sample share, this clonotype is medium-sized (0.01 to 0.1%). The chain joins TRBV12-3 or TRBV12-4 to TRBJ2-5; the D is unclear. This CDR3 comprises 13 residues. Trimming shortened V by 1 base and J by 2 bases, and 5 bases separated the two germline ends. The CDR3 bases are TGTGCCAGCAGTTTAGGGCAGCAAGAGACCCAGTACTTC. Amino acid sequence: CASSLGQQETQYF.

In DNA, the CDR3 is TGTGCCAGCAGCTTAATGGGGCCCTCTAGCACAGATACGCAGTATTTT. Translation: CASSLMGPSSTDTQYF. V and J are TRBV7-3 and TRBJ2-3; TRBD1 is a possible D gene (5 bases). The germline gives CDR1 SGHTA, CDR2 FQGTGA. Trimming took 1 base from V and 0 from J, leaving 11 bases between them. This CDR3 is 16 amino acids long. The variable domain in full, with the rest retrieved from reference TRBV7-3 and TRBJ2-3, is GAGVSQTPSNKVTEKGKYVELRCDPISGHTALYWYRQSLGQGPEFLIYFQGTGAADDSGLPNDRFFAVRPEGSVSTLKIQRTERGDSAVYLCASSLMGPSSTDTQYFGPGTRLTVL.

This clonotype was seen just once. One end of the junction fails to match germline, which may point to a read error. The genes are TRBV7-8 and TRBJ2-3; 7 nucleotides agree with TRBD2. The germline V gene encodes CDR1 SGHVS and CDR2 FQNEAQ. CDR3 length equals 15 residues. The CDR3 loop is CASSLGGGGTDTQYF. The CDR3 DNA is TGTGCCAGCAGCTTAGGGGGGGGTGGTACAGATACGCAGTATTTC.

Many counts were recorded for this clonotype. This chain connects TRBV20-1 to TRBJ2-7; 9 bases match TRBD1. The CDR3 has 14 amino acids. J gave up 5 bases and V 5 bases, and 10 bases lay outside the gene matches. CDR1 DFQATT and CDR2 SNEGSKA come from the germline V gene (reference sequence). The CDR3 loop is CSAFHRDRVNEQYF. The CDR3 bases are TGCAGTGCTTTTCACCGGGACAGGGTAAACGAGCAGTACTTC.

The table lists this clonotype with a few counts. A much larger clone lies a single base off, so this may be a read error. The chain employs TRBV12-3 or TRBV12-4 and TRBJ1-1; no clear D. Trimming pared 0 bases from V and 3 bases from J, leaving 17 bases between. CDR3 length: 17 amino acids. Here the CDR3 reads CASSLAFLEVEDTEAFF. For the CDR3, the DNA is TGTGCCAGCAGTTTAGCGTTCTTGGAGGTCGAGGACACTGAAGCTTTCTTT.

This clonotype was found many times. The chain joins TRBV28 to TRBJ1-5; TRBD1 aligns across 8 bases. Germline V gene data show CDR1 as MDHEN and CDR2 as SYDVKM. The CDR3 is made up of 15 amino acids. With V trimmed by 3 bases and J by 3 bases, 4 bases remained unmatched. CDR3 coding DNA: TGTGCCAGCAGTTTTGGGACAGGACCCAATCAGCCCCAGCATTTT. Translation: CASSFGTGPNQPQHF.

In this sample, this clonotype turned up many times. DNA for the CDR3: TGTGCCAGCAGTTTATGGCAGGGCCTTAACTATGGCTACACCTTC. Its translation is CASSLWQGLNYGYTF. The rearrangement joins TRBV28 to TRBJ1-2, with D perhaps TRBD1 (5 bases). Trimming shortened V by 0 bases and J by 1 base, and 9 bases separated the two germline ends. Germline V gene data show CDR1 as MDHEN and CDR2 as SYDVKM. The CDR3 is 15 residues long.

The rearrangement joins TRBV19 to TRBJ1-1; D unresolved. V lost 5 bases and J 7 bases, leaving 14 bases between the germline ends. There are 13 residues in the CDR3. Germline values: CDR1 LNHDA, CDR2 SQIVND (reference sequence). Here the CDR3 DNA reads TGTGCCAGTAGTTGGAGGGTTGTGGATGAAGCTTTCTTT. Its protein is CASSWRVVDEAFF.

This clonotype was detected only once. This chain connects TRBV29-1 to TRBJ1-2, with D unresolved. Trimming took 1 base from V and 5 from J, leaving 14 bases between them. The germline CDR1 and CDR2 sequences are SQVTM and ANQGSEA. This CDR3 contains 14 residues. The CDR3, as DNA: TGCAGCGTTGAAGCTCCTGGGGTCAATTATGGCTACACCTTC. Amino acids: CSVEAPGVNYGYTF.

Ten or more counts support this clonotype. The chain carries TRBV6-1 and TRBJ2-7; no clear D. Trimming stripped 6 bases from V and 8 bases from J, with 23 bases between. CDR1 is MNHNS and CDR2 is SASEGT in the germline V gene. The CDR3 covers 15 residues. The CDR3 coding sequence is TGTGCCAGCAGCCTCGGAAAAAGTCCACTCCTCAAGCAGTACTTC. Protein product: CASSLGKSPLLKQYF.

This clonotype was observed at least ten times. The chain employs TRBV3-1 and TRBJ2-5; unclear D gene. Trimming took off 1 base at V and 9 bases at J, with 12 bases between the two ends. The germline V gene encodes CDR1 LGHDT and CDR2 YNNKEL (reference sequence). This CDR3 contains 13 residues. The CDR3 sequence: CASSQGRAKAQYF. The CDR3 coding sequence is TGTGCCAGCAGCCAAGGACGGGCCAAGGCCCAGTACTTC.

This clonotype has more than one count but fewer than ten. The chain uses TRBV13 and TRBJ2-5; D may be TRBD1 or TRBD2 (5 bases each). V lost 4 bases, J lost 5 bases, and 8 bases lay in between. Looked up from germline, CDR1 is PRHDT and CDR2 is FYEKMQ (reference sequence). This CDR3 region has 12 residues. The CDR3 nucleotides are TGTGCCAGCAGCTCCGAGGGGGAGACCCAGTACTTC. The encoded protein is CASSSEGETQYF.

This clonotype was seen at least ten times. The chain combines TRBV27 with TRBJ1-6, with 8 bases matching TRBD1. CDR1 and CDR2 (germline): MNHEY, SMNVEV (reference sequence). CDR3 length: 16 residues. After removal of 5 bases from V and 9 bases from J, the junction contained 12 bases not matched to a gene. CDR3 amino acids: CASSMGQAQPGSPLHF. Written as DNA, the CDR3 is TGTGCCAGCAGTATGGGACAGGCTCAACCTGGTTCACCCCTCCACTTT.

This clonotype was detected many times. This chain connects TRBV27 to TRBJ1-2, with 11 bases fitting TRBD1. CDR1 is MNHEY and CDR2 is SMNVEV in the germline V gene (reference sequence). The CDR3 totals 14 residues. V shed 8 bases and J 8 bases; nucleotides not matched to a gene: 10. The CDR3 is CASAGQGALWGYTF. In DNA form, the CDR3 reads TGTGCCAGCGCAGGACAGGGGGCTTTATGGGGCTACACCTTC.

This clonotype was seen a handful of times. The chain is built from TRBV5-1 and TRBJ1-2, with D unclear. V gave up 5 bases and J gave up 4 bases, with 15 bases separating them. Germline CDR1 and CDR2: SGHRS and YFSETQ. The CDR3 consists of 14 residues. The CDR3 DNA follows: TGCGCCAGCAGAGCGCGCCCCGAGAGCTATGGCTACACCTTC. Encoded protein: CASRARPESYGYTF.

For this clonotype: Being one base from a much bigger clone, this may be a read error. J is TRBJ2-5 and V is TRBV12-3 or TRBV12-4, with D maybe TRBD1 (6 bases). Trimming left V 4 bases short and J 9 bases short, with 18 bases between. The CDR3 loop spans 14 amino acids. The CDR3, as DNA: TGTGCCAGCAGTTCGAACAGGGCTCCGGAGGCCCAGTACTTC. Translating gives CASSSNRAPEAQYF.

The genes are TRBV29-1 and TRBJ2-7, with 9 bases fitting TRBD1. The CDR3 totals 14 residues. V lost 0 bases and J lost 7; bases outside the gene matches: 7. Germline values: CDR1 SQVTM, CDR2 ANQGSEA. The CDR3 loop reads CSVEDPQGAFEQYF. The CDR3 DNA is TGCAGCGTTGAAGATCCACAGGGGGCGTTTGAGCAGTACTTC.

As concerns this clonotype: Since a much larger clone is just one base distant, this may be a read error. CDR3 sequence reads: CASSPASGQQHF. The CDR3 DNA reads TGTGCCAGCAGTCCCGCCTCGGGCCAGCAGCACTTC. The rearrangement links TRBV6-1 to TRBJ2-7; D not certain. This CDR3 is 12 amino acids long. CDR1 and CDR2 from the germline V gene are MNHNS and SASEGT.

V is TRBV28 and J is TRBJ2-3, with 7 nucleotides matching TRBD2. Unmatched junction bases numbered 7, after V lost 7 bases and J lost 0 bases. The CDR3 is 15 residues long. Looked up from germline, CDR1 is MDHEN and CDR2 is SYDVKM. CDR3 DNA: TGTGCCAGCACCACGTACGGGGGGAGCACAGATACGCAGTATTTT. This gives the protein CASTTYGGSTDTQYF.

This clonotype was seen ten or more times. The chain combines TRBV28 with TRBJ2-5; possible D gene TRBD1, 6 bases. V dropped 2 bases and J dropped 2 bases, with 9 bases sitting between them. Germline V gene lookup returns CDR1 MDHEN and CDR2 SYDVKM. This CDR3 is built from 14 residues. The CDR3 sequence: CASSLPTGQETQYF. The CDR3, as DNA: TGTGCCAGCAGTTTACCGACAGGACAAGAGACCCAGTACTTC.

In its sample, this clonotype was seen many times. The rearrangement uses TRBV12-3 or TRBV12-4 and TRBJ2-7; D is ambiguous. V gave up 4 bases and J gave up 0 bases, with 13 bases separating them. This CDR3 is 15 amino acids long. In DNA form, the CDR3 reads TGTGCCAGCAGTTATCCCGACGGAACCTCCTACGAGCAGTACTTC. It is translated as CASSYPDGTSYEQYF.

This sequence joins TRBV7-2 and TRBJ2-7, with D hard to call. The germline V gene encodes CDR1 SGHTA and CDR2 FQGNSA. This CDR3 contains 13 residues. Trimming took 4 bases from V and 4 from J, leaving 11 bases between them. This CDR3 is CASSSYTQYEQYF. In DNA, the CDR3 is TGTGCCAGCAGCTCATACACCCAGTACGAGCAGTACTTC.

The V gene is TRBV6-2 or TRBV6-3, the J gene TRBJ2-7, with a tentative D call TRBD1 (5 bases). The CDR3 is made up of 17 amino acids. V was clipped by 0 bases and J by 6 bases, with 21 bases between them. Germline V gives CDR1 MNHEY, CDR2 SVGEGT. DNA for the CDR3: TGTGCCAGCAGTTACTCTTTAGCAGGGTGTCCTACTTGCGAGCAGTACTTC. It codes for CASSYSLAGCPTCEQYF.

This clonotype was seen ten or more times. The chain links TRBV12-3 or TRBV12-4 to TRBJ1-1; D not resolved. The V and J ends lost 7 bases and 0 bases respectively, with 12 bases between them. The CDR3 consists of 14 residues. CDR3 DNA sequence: TGTGCCAGCATTGGCAGCGCTATGAACACTGAAGCTTTCTTT. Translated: CASIGSAMNTEAFF.